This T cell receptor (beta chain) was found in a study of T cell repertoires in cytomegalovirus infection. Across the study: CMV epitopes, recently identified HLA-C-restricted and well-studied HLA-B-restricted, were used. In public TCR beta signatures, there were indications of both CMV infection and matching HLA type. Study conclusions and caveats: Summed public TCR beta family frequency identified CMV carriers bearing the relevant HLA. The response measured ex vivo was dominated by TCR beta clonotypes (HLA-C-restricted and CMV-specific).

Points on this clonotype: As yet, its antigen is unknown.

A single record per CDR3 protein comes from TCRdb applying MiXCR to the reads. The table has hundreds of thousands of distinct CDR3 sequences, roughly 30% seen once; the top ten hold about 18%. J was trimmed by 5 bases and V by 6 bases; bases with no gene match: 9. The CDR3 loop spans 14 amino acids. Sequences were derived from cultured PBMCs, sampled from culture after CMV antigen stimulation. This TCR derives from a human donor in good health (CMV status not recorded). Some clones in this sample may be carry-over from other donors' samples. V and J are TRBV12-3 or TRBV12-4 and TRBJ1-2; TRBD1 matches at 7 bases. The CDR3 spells CASSQGGGEYGYTF. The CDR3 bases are TGTGCCAGCAGCCAGGGGGGGGGGGAGTATGGCTACACCTTC.